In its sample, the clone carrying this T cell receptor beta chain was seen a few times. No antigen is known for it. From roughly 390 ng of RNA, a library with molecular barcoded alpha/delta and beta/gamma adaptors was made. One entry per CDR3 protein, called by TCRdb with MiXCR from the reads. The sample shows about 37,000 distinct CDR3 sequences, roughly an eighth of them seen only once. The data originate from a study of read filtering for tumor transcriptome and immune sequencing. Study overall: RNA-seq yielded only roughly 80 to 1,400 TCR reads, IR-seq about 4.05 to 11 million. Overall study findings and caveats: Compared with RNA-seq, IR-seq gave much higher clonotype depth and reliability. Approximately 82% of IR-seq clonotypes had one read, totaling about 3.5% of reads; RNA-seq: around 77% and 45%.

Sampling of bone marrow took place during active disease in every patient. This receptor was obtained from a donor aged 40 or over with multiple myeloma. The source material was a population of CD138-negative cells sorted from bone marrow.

The CDR3 spells CASSPGAGGRIWEETQYF. In nucleotides, the CDR3 is TGTGCCAGCTCACCAGGTGCTGGCGGGAGGATTTGGGAAGAGACCCAGTACTTC. V gene TRBV18 combines with J gene TRBJ2-5; TRBD2 agrees at 8 bases. The length of the CDR3 is 18 residues. V shed 2 bases, J shed 3 bases, and the junction held 14 bases outside the gene matches. Looked up from germline, CDR1 is KGHSH and CDR2 is LQKENI.